These 27 T cell receptor beta chains share one sample of origin, sequenced in a study of T cell changes during pregnancy in multiple sclerosis. Assay used: immunoSEQ multiplex PCR; TCRdb lists only in-frame clones, some missing. The top ten hold 0.4% to 0.6% of the sample, which has 30,000 to 40,000 clones, over 75% seen once. The material sequenced was CD4+ T cells from peripheral blood mononuclear cells, taken in the first trimester of pregnancy. These receptors were taken from a female donor in good health, enrolled as a control in a pregnancy study.

This rearrangement joins TRBV28 to TRBJ2-3; a possible D gene is TRBD1 (6 bases). CDR3 length: 14 amino acids. V lost 1 base and J lost 3, with 8 bases in between. CDR1 is MDHEN, CDR2 SYDVKM, per germline. CDR3 nucleotide sequence: TGTGCCAGCAGTTTATCGGGACAAACAGATACGCAGTATTTT. Its protein product is CASSLSGQTDTQYF.

The CDR3 DNA reads as TGTGCCAGTAGTATGCAGGGGAAGGTTAACTATGGCTACACCTTC. Translating gives CASSMQGKVNYGYTF. The chain employs TRBV19 and TRBJ1-2, with a weak D call TRBD1 (6 bases). CDR3 length: 15 amino acids. Trimming removed 3 bases at V and 1 base at J, with 12 bases between. The germline V gene has CDR1 LNHDA and CDR2 SQIVND (reference sequence). Variable domain in full (rest from reference TRBV19 and TRBJ1-2): DGGITQSPKYLFRKEGQNVTLSCEQNLNHDAMYWYRQDPGQGLRLIYYSQIVNDFQKGDIAEGYSVSREKKESFPLTVTSAQKNPTAFYLCASSMQGKVNYGYTFGSGTRLTVV.

This chain links TRBV6-5 with TRBJ2-7; a possible D gene is TRBD2 (6 bases). V was pared by 9 bases and J by 2 bases, with 11 bases between. Per the germline V gene, CDR1 is MNHEY and CDR2 is SVGAGI. The CDR3 has 12 amino acids. The CDR3 coding sequence is TGTGCCAGTCGTGGCGGGACCTACGAGCAGTACTTC. Its protein product is CASRGGTYEQYF.

This clone showed up just a few times. CDR3 sequence reads: CAWSPLRGSNQPQHF. For the CDR3, the DNA is TGTGCCTGGAGTCCCCTACGGGGAAGCAATCAGCCCCAGCATTTT. The chain carries TRBV30 and TRBJ1-5; D remains ambiguous. The V and J ends lost 2 bases and 1 base respectively, with 12 bases between them. Germline V gene sequence: CDR1 GTSNPN, CDR2 SVGIG (reference sequence). This CDR3 has 15 amino acids. The full variable domain, its missing parts supplied by reference TRBV30 and TRBJ1-5, is SQTIHQWPATLVQPVGSPLSLECTVEGTSNPNLYWYRQAAGRGLQLLFYSVGIGQISSEVPQNLSASRPQDRQFILSSKKLLLSDSGFYLCAWSPLRGSNQPQHFGDGTRLSIL.

The rearrangement joins TRBV5-8 to TRBJ1-5; TRBD1 is a possible D gene (6 bases). The CDR3 extends over 14 amino acids. Germline CDR1 reads SGHTS; CDR2 reads YDEGEE. V shed 4 bases and J shed 4 bases, with 12 bases lying between them. The CDR3 loop is CASSGGQINQPQHF. The CDR3 coding sequence is TGTGCCAGCAGCGGCGGACAGATAAATCAGCCCCAGCATTTT.

The genes are TRBV2 and TRBJ1-4, with 11 bases that match TRBD1. J was trimmed by 4 bases and V by 5 bases; bases with no gene match: 9. The CDR3 is 17 residues long. Germline V gene sequence: CDR1 SNHLY, CDR2 FYNNEI. The CDR3 loop reads CASSPSGTGGGNEKLFF. CDR3 DNA sequence: TGTGCCAGCAGTCCTTCCGGGACAGGGGGAGGTAATGAAAAACTGTTTTTT.

The chain couples TRBV9 to TRBJ1-1; D is uncertain. Germline V CDR1 and CDR2: SGDLS, YYNGEE. This CDR3 comprises 15 residues. Trimming left V 0 bases short and J 3 bases short, with 12 bases between. Here the CDR3 reads CASSVDAGRYTEAFF. DNA of the CDR3: TGTGCCAGCAGCGTAGATGCGGGGAGGTACACTGAAGCTTTCTTT.

The chain recombines TRBV29-1 with TRBJ2-3; 8 bases match TRBD1. Germline values: CDR1 SQVTM, CDR2 ANQGSEA. V lost 3 bases, J lost 3 bases, and 5 bases stayed unmatched. The CDR3 sequence is 14 residues long. CDR3 sequence reads: CSVERTGLTDTQYF. CDR3 DNA sequence: TGCAGCGTTGAGCGGACAGGGCTAACAGATACGCAGTATTTT.

This chain joins TRBV28 and TRBJ1-1; unclear D gene. V was trimmed by 3 bases and J by 5 bases, leaving 7 bases between them. There are 12 residues in the CDR3. CDR1 and CDR2 from the germline V gene are MDHEN and SYDVKM. The CDR3 sequence: CASSLRRTEAFF. The CDR3 coding sequence is TGTGCCAGCAGTTTGAGGAGGACTGAAGCTTTCTTT.

This clone occurred once. The chain carries TRBV9 and TRBJ1-2, with 12 bases fitting TRBD1. The trim removed 4 bases at V and 8 bases at J, leaving 9 bases unmatched. This CDR3 has 15 amino acids. The germline V gene has CDR1 SGDLS and CDR2 YYNGEE. The CDR3 sequence is CASSPRGQGARGYTF. As DNA, the CDR3 is TGTGCCAGCAGCCCCCGGGGACAGGGGGCTCGGGGCTACACCTTC.

This chain uses TRBV7-8 with TRBJ2-6, with a weak D call TRBD1 (5 bases). This CDR3 contains 14 residues. Deletions cut 10 bases from V and 4 bases from J, with 14 bases between. Germline assignment: CDR1 SGHVS and CDR2 FQNEAQ. CDR3 DNA: TGTGCCACCGCCGTGGGGCAAGGGGCCAACGTCCTGACTTTC. Its protein is CATAVGQGANVLTF.

This chain connects TRBV18 to TRBJ2-7, with 10 bases lining up with TRBD2. The CDR3 totals 15 residues. V lost 5 bases and J lost 2; bases outside the gene matches: 6. CDR1 and CDR2 from the germline V gene are KGHSH and LQKENI. As DNA, the CDR3 is TGTGCCAGCTCAATTCTAGCGGGGGATACCTACGAGCAGTACTTC. This gives the protein CASSILAGDTYEQYF.

The chain combines TRBV19 with TRBJ2-1; D might be TRBD1 (7 bases). V was trimmed by 6 bases and J by 6 bases, leaving 15 bases between them. The CDR3 length is 14 residues. Germline values: CDR1 LNHDA, CDR2 SQIVND (reference sequence). CDR3 bases: TGTGCCAGTAGCAGGGGGGAGCTTACCAATGAGCAGTTCTTC. Translation gives CASSRGELTNEQFF. Based on the CDR3 plus reference TRBV19 and TRBJ2-1, the full variable domain is DGGITQSPKYLFRKEGQNVTLSCEQNLNHDAMYWYRQDPGQGLRLIYYSQIVNDFQKGDIAEGYSVSREKKESFPLTVTSAQKNPTAFYLCASSRGELTNEQFFGPGTRLTVL.

This rearrangement joins TRBV25-1 to TRBJ2-1, with TRBD2 matching over 10 bases. This CDR3 is 17 amino acids long. V trimming: 2 bases; J trimming: 6 bases; junction bases outside the gene matches: 10. In germline, CDR1 is MGHDK, CDR2 SYGVNS. Written as DNA, the CDR3 is TGTGCCAGCAGTGAACTCCAGCGGGGGGGCCTCCGCAATGAGCAGTTCTTC. It yields the protein CASSELQRGGLRNEQFF.

The chain links TRBV5-6 to TRBJ2-5; the D gene is possibly TRBD1 (6 bases). In germline, CDR1 is SGHDT, CDR2 YYEEEE. The CDR3 consists of 13 residues. V was pared by 4 bases and J by 5 bases, with 12 bases between. The chain's CDR3 is CASSRTVWETQYF. The DNA for the CDR3 is TGTGCCAGCAGCCGGACAGTGTGGGAGACCCAGTACTTC.

The chain combines TRBV7-2 with TRBJ1-4, with D possibly being TRBD1 (6 bases). CDR1 and CDR2 from the germline V gene are SGHTA and FQGNSA. V lost 5 bases, J lost 4 bases, and 17 bases lay in between. The CDR3 has 16 residues. The CDR3 protein is CASSHKGGEGNEKLFF. In nucleotides, the CDR3 is TGTGCCAGCAGCCACAAGGGGGGGGAGGGTAATGAAAAACTGTTTTTT.

The chain combines TRBV4-1 with TRBJ2-7, with a tentative D call TRBD2 (6 bases). The CDR3 is 13 residues long. CDR1 is MGHRA and CDR2 is YSYEKL in the germline V gene. The V end was cut by 4 bases, the J end by 6 bases, with 13 bases between. CDR3 nucleotide sequence: TGCGCCAGCAGCCGGTACCGGGGACTCGAGCAGTACTTC. Residues: CASSRYRGLEQYF.

The V gene is TRBV19, the J gene TRBJ1-5; a weak D match, TRBD1 (6 bases). V lost 7 bases and J 2 bases, leaving 15 bases between the germline ends. The CDR3 contains 15 residues. In germline, CDR1 is LNHDA, CDR2 SQIVND (reference sequence). The CDR3 region has the DNA TGTGCCAGTAAGGTACAGGGTACCGGCAATCAGCCCCAGCATTTT. This sequence encodes CASKVQGTGNQPQHF.

The rearrangement links TRBV7-2 to TRBJ2-5; a weak D match, TRBD1 (6 bases). The CDR3 totals 15 residues. Germline V gene data show CDR1 as SGHTA and CDR2 as FQGNSA. Trimming removed 5 bases at V and 2 bases at J, with 15 bases between. The CDR3: CASSRWGQTQETQYF. CDR3 coding DNA: TGTGCCAGCAGCCGCTGGGGGCAGACTCAAGAGACCCAGTACTTC.

The rearrangement uses TRBV27 and TRBJ2-5; D possibly corresponds to TRBD2 (6 bases). V lost 3 bases to trimming and J lost 7 bases, with 6 bases between them. Germline V gene data show CDR1 as MNHEY and CDR2 as SMNVEV (reference sequence). This CDR3 comprises 11 residues. The CDR3, as DNA: TGTGCCAGCAGTTTGGAGGGGACCCAGTACTTC. This encodes CASSLEGTQYF.

The chain joins TRBV14 to TRBJ2-5, with D uncertain. In germline, CDR1 is SGHDN, CDR2 FVKESK. Trimming removed 1 base at V and 11 bases at J, with 14 bases between. CDR3 length equals 13 residues. CDR3 nucleotide sequence: TGTGCCAGCAGCCAAGGGCTTGGGCTTGAGCAGTACTTC. Amino acid sequence: CASSQGLGLEQYF. The full variable domain, rest sourced from reference TRBV14 and TRBJ2-5, is EAGVTQFPSHSVIEKGQTVTLRCDPISGHDNLYWYRRVMGKEIKFLLHFVKESKQDESGMPNNRFLAERTGGTYSTLKVQPAELEDSGVYFCASSQGLGLEQYFGPGTRLLVL.

This clone occurred once. This chain links TRBV25-1 with TRBJ1-2; 7 bases match TRBD1. V lost 5 bases, J lost 2 bases, and 8 bases stayed unmatched. This CDR3 has 15 amino acids. CDR1 and CDR2 (germline): MGHDK, SYGVNS. This CDR3 is CASSHSTGVNYGYTF. CDR3 sequence (DNA): TGTGCCAGCAGTCATAGTACAGGGGTGAACTATGGCTACACCTTC.

The J gene is TRBJ1-6, the V gene TRBV4-3, with 11 bases aligning to TRBD1. The CDR3 is 15 residues long. CDR1 and CDR2 from the germline V gene are LGHNA and YSLEER. Losses at the gene ends were 6 bases for V and 10 bases for J; bases not matched to a gene: 8. The chain's CDR3 is CASRATGTGGSPLHF. CDR3 nucleotide sequence: TGCGCCAGCAGGGCCACCGGGACAGGGGGATCACCCCTCCACTTT.

This rearrangement joins TRBV15 to TRBJ1-4, with TRBD1 as a possible D gene (5 bases). Trimming removed 2 bases from V and 1 base from J, with 8 bases in between. The CDR3 runs to 15 residues. Per germline, CDR1 LNHNV and CDR2 YYDKDF (reference sequence). The CDR3: CATSRTQETNEKLFF. CDR3 bases: TGTGCCACCAGCAGAACACAGGAAACTAATGAAAAACTGTTTTTT.

The chain joins TRBV5-5 to TRBJ2-5; TRBD1 is a possible D gene (5 bases). Germline CDR1 reads SGHKS; CDR2 reads YYEKEE (reference sequence). V was clipped by 0 bases and J by 1 base, with 7 bases between them. The CDR3 is 14 residues long. DNA for the CDR3: TGTGCCAGCAGCTTGGGACAGCTCCAAGAGACCCAGTACTTC. Its translation is CASSLGQLQETQYF.

The CDR3 nucleotides read TGTGCCAGCAGAACCTGGGGGGGAGAGACCCAGTACTTC. Translated: CASRTWGGETQYF. J is TRBJ2-5 and V is TRBV6-6; 7 bases line up with TRBD2. CDR1 and CDR2 (germline): MNHNY, SVGAGI (reference sequence). V lost 6 bases, J lost 4 bases, and 5 bases stayed unmatched. This CDR3 has 13 amino acids.

The CDR3 sequence is CASSLGAGITDTQYF. CDR3 sequence (DNA): TGTGCCAGCAGCTTAGGCGCGGGGATCACAGATACGCAGTATTTT. The chain combines TRBV7-2 with TRBJ2-3; possible D gene TRBD2, 6 bases. Per the germline V gene, CDR1 is SGHTA and CDR2 is FQGNSA. The CDR3 sequence is 15 residues long. Trimming pared 1 base from V and 2 bases from J, leaving 10 bases between.